This T cell receptor (beta chain) was recovered during a study of regulatory T cells in long-lasting Graves disease (dated by TCRdb to about 2021). Regarding the research as a whole: Patients with newly diagnosed Graves' disease had been on antithyroid drugs for under 3 months. Peripheral blood TCR sequencing and RNA sequencing compared persistent Graves' disease patients with newly diagnosed Graves' disease patients. The study was registered as a clinical trial and conducted in China. A total of about 33 samples were covered by TCR sequencing, comprising roughly 13 persistent and roughly 20 newly diagnosed Graves' disease patients. The paper's findings and limits, for the study overall: Because the primary lesion, thyroid tissue, could not be accessed, the study looked at peripheral blood alone. Compared with newly diagnosed patients, persistent Graves' disease patients had lower TCR Shannon entropy and fewer highly expanded clones, which suggests clonal expansion. A larger number of public clonotypes was shared among persistent patients (over 2,500) than among newly diagnosed patients (approximately 1,000). Preferential use of TRBV28, TRBJ1-2 and TRBJ2-5 was observed in persistent disease, whereas TRBV20-1 and TRBJ2-1 were favored in newly diagnosed disease. Sequencing and analysis were restricted to the TCR beta chain. As a limitation, the authors acknowledged that the small sample size may reduce accuracy.

The sample's time point label is to be understood as: newly diagnosed GD, antithyroid drugs for less than 3 months. For both TCR sequencing and RNA sequencing, RNA was extracted from PBMCs in TRIzol. The diagnosis of Graves' disease followed American Thyroid Association guidelines. Patients for the study were recruited at an endocrinology department in Xi'an, China. Each patient gave around 9 milliliters of peripheral blood, collected in an EDTA anticoagulant tube. Ficoll Paque Plus density gradient separation was used to isolate PBMCs, and no further T cell sorting was performed. An Agilent 2100 Bioanalyzer and agarose gel were used to check RNA quality, and a NanoDrop 2000 was used to measure RNA concentration. The library came from multiplex PCR. Sequencing took place on an Illumina HiSeq 4000. iRepertoire HTBI primers and Arm-PCR amplification of CDR3 regions were used to construct TCR beta libraries. Before sequencing, the PCR products went through gel purification. For the original study's pipeline: A total of roughly 67 TRBV and approximately 15 TRBJ segments were identified across samples and were used for gene usage analysis of CDR3 amino acid clonotypes. COPE and FqMerger were used to merge filtered high-quality paired reads into contigs. Contigs were aligned with BLAST to IMGT TRBV, TRBD and TRBJ reference genes, and CDR3 was defined per IMGT. Clonotypes above 0.1% frequency were classified as highly expanded clones. Shannon entropy served as the measure of repertoire diversity, while the Gini coefficient captured V-J evenness. Public clonotypes were defined as clonotypes shared by more than one individual. The raw public data were reprocessed by TCRdb itself: fastp quality trimming at Q25, MiXCR clonotype calling, in-frame beta chains only. Under each unique CDR3 protein, matching rows form one entry showing the most common genes and DNA. The V and J calls follow TCRdb's processing rather than the paper's. The sample includes roughly 320,000 distinct CDR3 sequences, with around 17% observed a single time. The ten largest account for just under 30% of the sample.

There are many counts of this clonotype. Its antigen remains unidentified. No quality values exist for individual bases; no much larger clone is one base distant. V is clipped by 4 bases and J by 2 bases, and the sequence between their germline boundaries is 6 bases long. Based on the germline V gene, the CDR1 and CDR2 sequences are MNHGY and SVAAGI. From its cysteine to its phenylalanine, the CDR3 spans 13 amino acids. The only DNA kept is the CDR3, 39 bases in frame from the first base. These data were also filed under a second study, of T cells in Graves' hyperthyroidism and ophthalmopathy. The second study's authors report: Graves' hyperthyroidism was defined as stable when no progression to ophthalmopathy occurred over 18 months of follow-up. Hyperthyroidism patients were newly diagnosed, had a disease duration of under 2 months, and were aged 18 to 65 years. The study excluded patients with uncontrolled infections, other autoimmune diseases, pregnancy or lactation. Clinical symptoms, serum thyroxine and TRAb, thyroid ultrasound, and orbital computed tomography formed the basis for the diagnoses. For the first round of RT-PCR on the TCR CDR3, the HTBI primer set was used together with the Qiagen OneStep RT-PCR kit. Blood samples also contained most of the expanded thyroid clonotypes (frequency above 0.001), which suggests that blood repertoires may reflect thyroid immune responses. Ophthalmopathy was separated from stable hyperthyroidism by a 13 V-J signature model, with over 85% sensitivity and just over 81% specificity obtained in cross-validation and 80%/75% obtained in testing. In validation, the model predicted progression to ophthalmopathy with around 71% sensitivity and about 73% specificity, a median of about 6 months before onset. A discovery cohort of about a hundred patients, about 40 with Graves' ophthalmopathy and over 55 with stable Graves' hyperthyroidism, was used to find distinguishing TCR V-J signatures. Whether ophthalmopathy could be predicted prospectively was tested in an independent validation cohort made up of roughly 19 hyperthyroidism patients plus 17 patients who later progressed to ophthalmopathy. The approximately 98 discovery patients were randomly divided into training and test sets at a 7:3 ratio. Thyroid tissue and blood T-cell repertoires from six Graves' hyperthyroidism patients were also compared in the study. Once sampling was done, hyperthyroidism patients were given methimazole at a starting dose of 30 mg daily, whereas ophthalmopathy patients were given high-dose intravenous methylprednisolone. Libraries were constructed in a second round of multiplex PCR, after which size selection and purification were carried out. The libraries were sequenced on an Illumina HiSeq2000 using paired-end 100 bp reads. SOAPnuke was used to process the raw data, removing reads that contained adapters or uncalled bases, had a mean Phred below 15, or lacked an exact match to the constant primer or identifier. High-quality paired reads were merged with COPE v1.2.5, and unique nucleotide sequences were defined as clonotypes. MiTCR v1.1 was used to align the clonotypes against IMGT TRBV, TRBD and TRBJ reference segments. The analysis was restricted to V-J combinations with a frequency above 0.0001, which together covered about 99% of the repertoires. The TCS score was defined as the ratio of F50 (clonal expansion) to E x V (chaos), calculated using BLOSUM62-based TCRdist between CDR3 peptides within each V-J. Welch's t-statistics and random forest reduced some 510 V-J features to around 14, which were used in a naive Bayes classifier (R e1071). Sample size was not statistically predetermined, and investigators were not blinded to group allocation. The paper reports TCR Vbeta CDR3 sequencing of over 120 peripheral blood samples: approximately 43 ophthalmopathy, fewer than 80 hyperthyroidism and approximately 17 progressor patients.

The sequence joins TRBV6-9 to TRBJ2-1; confidence is insufficient to name the D gene. The specimen comprised peripheral blood mononuclear cells (PBMCs), sampled at new diagnosis, from a patient treated with antithyroid drugs. The TCR originated in a man between 35 and 55 years old with Graves disease. Donor details come from another sample of the same person, matched by shared clones. CDR3 region: CASSSAAYNEQFF. The nucleotides read TGTGCCAGCAGTTCGGCAGCCTACAATGAGCAGTTCTTC.